This entry is about one T cell receptor beta chain. Its target is unknown. Germline CDR1 reads MGHRA; CDR2 reads YSYEKL. This CDR3 spans 15 amino acids. Losses at the gene ends were 0 bases for V and 6 bases for J; bases not matched to a gene: 3. The sample comes from a study of shared clonotypes between healthy human individuals. Study observations and caveats: All-four-donor shared clonotypes had higher generation probabilities than non-shared clonotypes did.

In replicate PCRs of sorted subsets, around 200 ng DNA, approximately 28,000 T cell genomes, was used. This table comes from immunoSEQ multiplex PCR, and its TCRdb copy is limited to in-frame clones, with some not included. The sample contains some 1,900,000 clones, about 95% of which appear only once. CD45RO-negative, CCR7-selected cells formed the naive CD8 fraction, which excluded terminally differentiated effector memory CD45RA+ cells. Healthy HIV-negative adults without recent acute infections or vaccinations served as donors. V gene TRBV4-1 combines with J gene TRBJ2-1, with TRBD2 identical over 9 bases. What was sequenced was naive CD8+ T cells sorted from blood. The source is a man in his late teens or twenties in good health. The CDR3 here is CASSQDPGLANEQFF. CDR3 in DNA: TGCGCCAGCAGCCAAGATCCGGGACTAGCCAATGAGCAGTTCTTC.